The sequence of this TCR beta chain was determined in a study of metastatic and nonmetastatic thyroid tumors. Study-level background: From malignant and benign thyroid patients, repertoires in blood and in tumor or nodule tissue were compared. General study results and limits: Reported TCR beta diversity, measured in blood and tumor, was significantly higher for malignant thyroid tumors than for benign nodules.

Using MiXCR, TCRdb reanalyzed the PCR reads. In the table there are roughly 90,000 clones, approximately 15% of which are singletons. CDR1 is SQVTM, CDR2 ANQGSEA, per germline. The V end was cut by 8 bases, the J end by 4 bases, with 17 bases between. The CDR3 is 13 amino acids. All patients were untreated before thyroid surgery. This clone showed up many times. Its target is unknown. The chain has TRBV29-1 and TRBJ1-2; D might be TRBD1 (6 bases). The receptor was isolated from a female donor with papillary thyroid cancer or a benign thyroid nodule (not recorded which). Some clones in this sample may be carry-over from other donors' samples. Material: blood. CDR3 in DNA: TGCAGCTTCGACTCGGGGGGCATCTATGGCTACACCTTC. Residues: CSFDSGGIYGYTF.